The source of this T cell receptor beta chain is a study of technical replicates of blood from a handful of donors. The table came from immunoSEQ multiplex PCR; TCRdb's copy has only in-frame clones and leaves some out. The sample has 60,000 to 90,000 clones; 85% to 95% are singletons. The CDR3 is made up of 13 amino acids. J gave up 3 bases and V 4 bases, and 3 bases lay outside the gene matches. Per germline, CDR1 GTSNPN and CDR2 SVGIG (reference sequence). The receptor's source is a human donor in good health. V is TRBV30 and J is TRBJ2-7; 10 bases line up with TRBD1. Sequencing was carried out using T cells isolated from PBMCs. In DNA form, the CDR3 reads TGTGCCTGGATGGGACAGGGGTTCTACGAGCAGTACTTC. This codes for CAWMGQGFYEQYF. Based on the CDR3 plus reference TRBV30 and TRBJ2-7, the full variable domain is SQTIHQWPATLVQPVGSPLSLECTVEGTSNPNLYWYRQAAGRGLQLLFYSVGIGQISSEVPQNLSASRPQDRQFILSSKKLLLSDSGFYLCAWMGQGFYEQYFGPGTRLTVT.